This T cell receptor (beta chain) appears in the sequencing data of a study of glioma-infiltrating T cells after dendritic cell vaccination. Input was roughly 2.2 ug genomic DNA, or all available if less. Only in-frame clones appear in the TCRdb table, and some are missing; sequencing was by immunoSEQ multiplex PCR. Altogether 100,000 to 120,000 clones are present, around 90% being singletons, with the ten largest covering approximately 2.7%. The CDR3 consists of 14 residues. Per germline, CDR1 SGHNT and CDR2 YYREEE (reference sequence). J was trimmed by 8 bases and V by 4 bases; bases with no gene match: 7. Described time point: after dendritic cell vaccination, including at tumor progression/relapse.

The chain employs TRBV5-4 and TRBJ1-4, with 8 bases matching TRBD1. The TCR originated in a human donor with glioblastoma. This specimen consisted of blood, obtained after dendritic cell vaccination. In nucleotides, the CDR3 is TGTGCCAGCAGCCGCCAGGGGGCGCGGGAAAAACTGTTTTTT. Translated, it gives CASSRQGAREKLFF. The full variable domain, with the rest looked up from reference TRBV5-4 and TRBJ1-4, is ETGVTQSPTHLIKTRGQQVTLRCSSQSGHNTVSWYQQALGQGPQFIFQYYREEENGRGNFPPRFSGLQFPNYSSELNVNALELDDSALYLCASSRQGAREKLFFGSGTQLSVL.